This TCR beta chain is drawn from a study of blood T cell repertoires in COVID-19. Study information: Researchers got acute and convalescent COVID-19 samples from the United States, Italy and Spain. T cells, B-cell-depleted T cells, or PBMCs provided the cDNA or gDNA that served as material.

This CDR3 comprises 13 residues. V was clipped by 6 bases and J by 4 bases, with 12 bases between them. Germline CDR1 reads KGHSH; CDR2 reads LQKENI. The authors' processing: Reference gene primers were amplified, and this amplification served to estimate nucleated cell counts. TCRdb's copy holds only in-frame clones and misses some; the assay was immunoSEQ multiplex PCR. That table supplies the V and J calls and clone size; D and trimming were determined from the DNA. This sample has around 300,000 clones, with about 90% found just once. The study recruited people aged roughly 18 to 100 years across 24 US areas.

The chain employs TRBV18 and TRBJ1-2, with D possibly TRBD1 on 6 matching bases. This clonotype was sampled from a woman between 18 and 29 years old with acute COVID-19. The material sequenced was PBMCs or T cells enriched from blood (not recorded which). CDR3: CASSDLGGYGYTF. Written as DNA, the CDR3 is TGTGCCAGCTCTGACCTAGGGGGCTATGGCTACACCTTC.